Below, one TCR beta chain is given with its context. This sample is part of a study of blood T cell repertoires in COVID-19. Study background: The samples span acute and convalescent COVID-19 from the United States, Italy and Spain. Nucleic acid was either cDNA or gDNA, and it came from T cells, B-cell-depleted T cells, or PBMCs.

In Seattle, patients joined the study during active infection and were tracked longitudinally. V lost 3 bases and J lost 1; bases outside the gene matches: 10. From germline, CDR1 is WNHNN and CDR2 SYGVQD (reference sequence). The CDR3 spans 19 residues. Per the original methods: Reference gene primers were amplified, and this amplification served to estimate nucleated cell counts. The table came from immunoSEQ multiplex PCR; TCRdb's copy has only in-frame clones and leaves some out. D and trimming come from the DNA, and the V and J calls and clone size come from that table. The data hold about 68,000 clones, with approximately 90% observed a single time.

Material for sequencing was peripheral blood. The receptor's source is a man aged 45-65 years with COVID-19, enrolled during active disease. The chain uses TRBV10-1 and TRBJ2-5; 14 bases map to TRBD2. CDR3 region: CASSDDRTSGGSFQETQYF. CDR3 nucleotide sequence: TGCGCCAGCAGTGACGATAGGACTAGCGGGGGGAGTTTCCAAGAGACCCAGTACTTC.